This T cell receptor beta chain emerged from a study of beta chain features in type 1 diabetes. General observations from the study: The naive, central memory and Treg TCRB repertoires showed an apparent similarity that was greater among patients than among healthy donors. Researchers caution that PCR might favor shorter templates, equally among patients and controls.

Germline CDR1 and CDR2: LNHNV and YYDKDF (reference sequence). There are 14 residues in the CDR3. Trimming shortened V by 5 bases and J by 8 bases, and 18 bases separated the two germline ends. Comments on this clone: Its antigen is undetermined.

Purity above 95% was achieved in all sorted populations. The sequenced template was cDNA made from the entire isolated RNA. This table comes from immunoSEQ multiplex PCR, and its TCRdb copy is limited to in-frame clones, with some not included. Of fewer than 250,000 clones in the sample, over 9.5% were seen once. Sequencing used naive CD4+ T cells from blood. The chain couples TRBV15 to TRBJ1-2; maybe TRBD1 (5 bases). The receptor was isolated from a woman aged 18 to 35 in good health. The CDR3 region is CATSETLAGLGYTF. The CDR3, as DNA: TGTGCCACCAGCGAGACCCTTGCAGGGCTGGGCTACACCTTC. The full variable domain, rest sourced from reference TRBV15 and TRBJ1-2, is DAMVIQNPRYQVTQFGKPVTLSCSQTLNHNVMYWYQQKSSQAPKLLFHYYDKDFNNEADTPDNFQSRRPNTSFCFLDIRSPGLGDTAMYLCATSETLAGLGYTFGSGTRLTVV.